Shown below are 4 T cell receptor beta chains from a single sample sequenced in a study of identifying expanded T cells in peripheral blood. The table came from immunoSEQ multiplex PCR; TCRdb's copy has only in-frame clones and leaves some out. Altogether around 85,000 clones are present, 88% being singletons, with the ten largest covering 15% to 20%. The sequencing sample was made of blood. The source of these receptors is a person between 18 and 75 years old in good health.

This clone was counted once. The chain links TRBV2 to TRBJ1-5; 11 bases agree with TRBD1. The V segment lost 6 bases and the J segment 0 bases; nucleotides outside the gene matches: 1. The CDR3 extends over 15 amino acids. CDR1 and CDR2 (germline): SNHLY, FYNNEI. CDR3 sequence (DNA): TGTGCCAGCAGAGGGACAGGGGGTAGCAATCAGCCCCAGCATTTT. Protein: CASRGTGGSNQPQHF. Complete variable domain (other parts from reference TRBV2 and TRBJ1-5): EPEVTQTPSHQVTQMGQEVILRCVPISNHLYFYWYRQILGQKVEFLVSFYNNEISEKSEIFDDQFSVERPDGSNFTLKIRSTKLEDSAMYFCASRGTGGSNQPQHFGDGTRLSIL.

This sequence joins TRBV20-1 and TRBJ2-7; D call uncertain. Germline V CDR1 and CDR2: DFQATT, SNEGSKA (reference sequence). Between the trimmed V and J ends, which lost 5 bases and 6 bases, there was a span of 11 bases. CDR3 length equals 11 residues. The CDR3 spells CSASRVGEQYF. The DNA of the CDR3 is TGCAGTGCTTCACGTGTGGGCGAGCAGTACTTC.

The rearrangement uses TRBV5-1 and TRBJ1-5; D gene unclear. The germline gives CDR1 SGHRS, CDR2 YFSETQ. V was cut by 4 bases and J by 9 bases, with 11 bases left in between. The CDR3 is 12 residues long. The CDR3 DNA sequence: TGCGCCAGCAGCCAAGATCGTGGGCCCCAGCATTTT. Amino acid sequence: CASSQDRGPQHF.

The gene calls are TRBV13 and TRBJ2-5; 10 bases are shared with TRBD1. The CDR3 has 13 residues. Germline values: CDR1 PRHDT, CDR2 FYEKMQ (reference sequence). V shed 5 bases and J 5 bases; nucleotides not matched to a gene: 2. The CDR3 nucleotides are TGTGCCAGCAGCCGGGACAGGGGCGAGACCCAGTACTTC. This translates into CASSRDRGETQYF.